Shown below are 14 T cell receptor beta chains from a single sample sequenced in a study of regulatory T cells in long-lasting Graves disease (dated by TCRdb to the early 2020s). The sample's time point label, in plain terms: persistent/refractory GD, antithyroid drugs over 5 years with positive TRAb. For both TCR sequencing and RNA sequencing, RNA was extracted from PBMCs using TRIzol. Library preparation employed multiplex PCR. Reads for this sample came from an Illumina HiSeq 4000. To build TCR beta libraries, CDR3 regions were amplified by Arm-PCR using iRepertoire HTBI primers. The public reads were quality trimmed at Q25 with fastp and then assembled into clones with MiXCR by TCRdb, keeping productive beta chains. Every CDR3 protein is listed once, alongside the most common genes and DNA of its rows. Present in this sample are about 460,000 distinct CDR3 sequences, 20% to 25% of which were seen just once. The ten largest clones add up to around 13% of the sample.

The sample here was peripheral blood mononuclear cells (PBMCs), taken when the disease was refractory, from a patient treated with antithyroid drugs. The source of these receptors is a female donor with Graves disease.

The sample holds a few counts of this clonotype. This rearrangement joins TRBV9 to TRBJ2-7; 8 positions agree with TRBD1. CDR1 SGDLS and CDR2 YYNGEE come from the germline V gene. This CDR3 contains 13 residues. V gave up 5 bases and J gave up 2 bases; unmatched junction bases: 3. This CDR3 is CASRVTGAYEQYF. The CDR3 DNA follows: TGTGCCAGCAGAGTGACAGGGGCCTACGAGCAGTACTTC.

The chain has TRBV12-5 and TRBJ1-5; D is unclear. The CDR3 length is 12 residues. Looked up from germline, CDR1 is LGHNT and CDR2 is FRNRAP. V was clipped by 0 bases and J by 7 bases, with 4 bases between them. The CDR3: CASGLVGQPQHF. In nucleotides, the CDR3 is TGTGCTAGTGGTTTGGTAGGACAGCCCCAGCATTTT.

This clonotype was picked up many times. The V gene is TRBV3-1, the J gene TRBJ1-6, with D unresolved. Trimming removed 1 base from V and 14 bases from J, with 9 bases in between. The CDR3 loop spans 12 amino acids. The germline V gene has CDR1 LGHDT and CDR2 YNNKEL (reference sequence). The CDR3 nucleotides are TGTGCCAGCAGCCAAGCCGGCGGTTCCCTCCACTTT. This translates into CASSQAGGSLHF.

The chain links TRBV18 to TRBJ2-4; D is undetermined. Germline CDR1 and CDR2: KGHSH and LQKENI. The CDR3 covers 14 residues. The V end was cut by 2 bases, the J end by 0 bases, with 5 bases between. The chain's CDR3 is CASSPGIAKNIQYF. DNA for the CDR3: TGTGCCAGCTCACCAGGGATAGCCAAAAACATTCAGTACTTC.

At least ten counts were recorded for this clonotype. The J gene is TRBJ2-2, the V gene TRBV20-1, with a possible D match to TRBD2 (6 bases). Trimming removed 6 bases from V and 1 base from J, with 15 bases in between. The CDR3 runs 15 residues. Germline CDR1 DFQATT, CDR2 SNEGSKA (reference sequence). The CDR3 bases are TGCAGTGCCTCGGACTGGCGGGAGAACACCGGGGAGCTGTTTTTT. It translates to CSASDWRENTGELFF.

A few counts support this clonotype. The chain combines TRBV9 with TRBJ1-3, with TRBD1 matching 9 bases. The CDR3 extends over 14 amino acids. CDR1 is SGDLS and CDR2 is YYNGEE in the germline V gene. V was pared by 4 bases and J by 3 bases, with 2 bases of the junction left unmatched. This CDR3 is CASSTGGLGNTIYF. CDR3 DNA sequence: TGTGCCAGCAGCACAGGGGGCCTTGGAAACACCATATATTTT.

V is TRBV19 and J is TRBJ1-5; 9 bases are shared with TRBD1. Trimming removed 4 bases from V and 4 bases from J; junction bases left unmatched: 5. The CDR3 covers 15 residues. The germline V gene encodes CDR1 LNHDA and CDR2 SQIVND (reference sequence). CDR3 DNA sequence: TGTGCCAGTAGTAAAGGACAGGGGAGTAATCAGCCCCAGCATTTT. Translating it yields CASSKGQGSNQPQHF.

A few counts support this clonotype. The V call is TRBV20-1, the J call TRBJ1-2, with D unresolved. Germline V gives CDR1 DFQATT, CDR2 SNEGSKA (reference sequence). V was cut by 6 bases and J by 6 bases, with 11 bases left in between. This CDR3 has 11 residues. DNA of the CDR3: TGCAGTGCCCGAAAGGAGGATGGCTACACCTTC. Protein sequence: CSARKEDGYTF.

This clonotype occurred a few times. The rearrangement links TRBV20-1 to TRBJ2-2; 7 bases are shared with TRBD2. The V gene end was trimmed by 1 base and the J gene end by 8 bases; junction bases not matched to a gene: 7. The V gene's germline CDR1 is DFQATT and CDR2 SNEGSKA (reference sequence). The CDR3 is 14 amino acids. CDR3 DNA: TGCAGTGCTAGAGGCGGACTAGTTTTTGGGGAGCTGTTTTTT. It translates to CSARGGLVFGELFF.

This clonotype was recorded at least ten times. This chain links TRBV12-3 or TRBV12-4 with TRBJ1-1; D unclear. Trimming left V 6 bases short and J 4 bases short, with 9 bases between. CDR3 size: 12 residues. The CDR3 sequence: CASRGIGTEAFF. The CDR3 DNA follows: TGTGCCAGCAGGGGGATCGGCACTGAAGCTTTCTTT.

Worth noting for this clonotype: Sequence at one end of the junction differs from germline and may be a read error. The chain links TRBV5-8 to TRBJ2-5, with D unclear. Germline V lookup: CDR1 SGHTS, CDR2 YDEGEE. The CDR3 contains 15 residues. CDR3 sequence (DNA): TGCGCCAGCAGCCAATACCGGGCCGTACAAGAGACCCAGTACTTC. It translates to CASSQYRAVQETQYF.

The chain employs TRBV28 and TRBJ1-5, with D unclear. Trimming left V 5 bases short and J 6 bases short, with 5 bases between. Germline V CDR1 and CDR2: MDHEN, SYDVKM. The CDR3 length is 11 residues. The CDR3 region is CASSPPQPQHF. The CDR3 coding sequence is TGTGCCAGCAGTCCGCCTCAGCCCCAGCATTTT. Using reference TRBV28 and TRBJ1-5 for the parts outside the CDR3, the full variable domain is DVKVTQSSRYLVKRTGEKVFLECVQDMDHENMFWYRQDPGLGLRLIYFSYDVKMKEKGDIPEGYSVSREKKERFSLILESASTNQTSMYLCASSPPQPQHFGDGTRLSIL.

The sample holds many counts of this clonotype. This rearrangement joins TRBV12-3 or TRBV12-4 to TRBJ2-7, with 9 bases that match TRBD1. The CDR3 runs to 15 residues. The V and J ends lost 6 bases and 5 bases, in that order; junction bases with no gene match: 11. The CDR3 region has the DNA TGTGCCAGCAGCCCCCCCGGGACAGGGACGCACGAGCAGTACTTC. This translates into CASSPPGTGTHEQYF.

This clonotype was observed at least ten times. J is TRBJ2-2 and V is TRBV28, with D unresolved. Deletions cut 10 bases from V and 5 bases from J, with 8 bases between. CDR3 size: 11 residues. Germline V gene data show CDR1 as MDHEN and CDR2 as SYDVKM. The CDR3 sequence is CATTRTGELFF. Here the CDR3 DNA reads TGTGCCACCACAAGAACCGGGGAGCTGTTTTTT.